The 30 T cell receptor beta chains presented below share a single source sample, sequenced in a study of blood T cell repertoires in COVID-19. TCRdb's table, derived via immunoSEQ multiplex PCR, lists solely in-frame clones and lacks some. In the table there are around 69,000 clones, roughly 87% of which are singletons. Material: peripheral blood. These receptor sequences come from a woman in her 50s with active COVID-19.

V gene TRBV19 combines with J gene TRBJ2-3, with 8 bases fitting TRBD1. Germline V gives CDR1 LNHDA, CDR2 SQIVND (reference sequence). The CDR3 contains 13 residues. The J segment lost 6 bases and the V segment lost 8 bases, leaving 7 bases of the junction unmatched. The CDR3 region is CASQRTGLDTQYF. CDR3 DNA sequence: TGTGCCAGTCAGAGGACAGGGCTTGATACGCAGTATTTT.

V usage is TRBV6-5 and J usage is TRBJ2-7; 13 bases fit TRBD2. CDR3 length: 14 residues. The germline gives CDR1 MNHEY, CDR2 SVGAGI. Trimming at V came to 8 bases and at J to 7 bases, leaving 8 bases not matched to a gene. The CDR3 protein is CASGRTSGSREQYF. For the CDR3, the DNA is TGTGCCAGCGGAAGGACTAGCGGGAGTAGGGAGCAGTACTTC.

The V call is TRBV27, the J call TRBJ2-3; D is undetermined. Trimming took off 7 bases at V and 4 bases at J, with 9 bases between the two ends. This CDR3 has 12 amino acids. Germline V CDR1 and CDR2: MNHEY, SMNVEV (reference sequence). The CDR3 region has the DNA TGTGCCAGCACCTCTAGAGCAGATACGCAGTATTTT. This sequence encodes CASTSRADTQYF.

The chain couples TRBV5-1 to TRBJ2-1; D perhaps matches TRBD2 (6 bases). Germline CDR1 and CDR2: SGHRS and YFSETQ. This CDR3 comprises 15 residues. The ends were cut back, 5 bases at V and 6 bases at J, with 18 bases in the middle. This CDR3 reads CASRESSVSANEQFF. The CDR3 DNA reads TGCGCCAGCAGGGAATCTAGCGTCTCGGCCAATGAGCAGTTCTTC.

The V gene is TRBV5-5, the J gene TRBJ1-3; maybe TRBD1 (5 bases). This CDR3 is built from 16 residues. Germline V CDR1 and CDR2: SGHKS, YYEKEE (reference sequence). Trimming left V 0 bases short and J 4 bases short, with 14 bases between. CDR3 DNA: TGTGCCAGCAGCTTGGGAGGAGGGGCTGCCGGAAACACCATATATTTT. This sequence encodes CASSLGGGAAGNTIYF.

This clone has just one count. This chain links TRBV18 with TRBJ1-6, with a weak D call TRBD1 (6 bases). The CDR3 sequence is 17 residues long. From germline, CDR1 is KGHSH and CDR2 LQKENI. V gave up 2 bases and J gave up 2 bases, with 13 bases separating them. CDR3 sequence reads: CASSPYGPGAYNSPLHF. In nucleotides, the CDR3 is TGTGCCAGCTCACCATACGGCCCAGGGGCCTATAATTCACCCCTCCACTTT.

This clone has just one count. V and J are TRBV20-1 and TRBJ2-1; possibly TRBD1 for D (5 bases). The CDR3 contains 10 residues. Germline-derived CDR1 and CDR2 are DFQATT and SNEGSKA (reference sequence). Trimming shortened V by 6 bases and J by 7 bases, and 7 bases separated the two germline ends. The CDR3 sequence is CSAGANEQFF. DNA of the CDR3: TGCAGTGCAGGGGCTAATGAGCAGTTCTTC.

The CDR3 DNA sequence: TGCGCCAGCAGCTTGGCTTACACAGATACGCAGTATTTT. This sequence encodes CASSLAYTDTQYF. This sequence joins TRBV5-1 and TRBJ2-3; D is uncertain. The germline CDR1 and CDR2 sequences are SGHRS and YFSETQ. V gave up 0 bases and J gave up 2 bases, with 4 bases separating them. The CDR3 length is 13 residues.

The J gene is TRBJ1-1, the V gene TRBV6-6, with TRBD1 as a possible D gene (5 bases). Germline V CDR1 and CDR2: MNHNY, SVGAGI (reference sequence). The CDR3 is 14 residues long. V gave up 4 bases and J gave up 5 bases, with 14 bases separating them. The CDR3 nucleotides read TGTGCCAGCAGTTCGGGGGGAATGTGGACTGAAGCTTTCTTT. Translated, it gives CASSSGGMWTEAFF.

The chain couples TRBV5-8 to TRBJ1-1; tentative D call: TRBD1 (5 bases). Deletions cut 2 bases from V and 4 bases from J, with 6 bases between. The length of the CDR3 is 12 residues. Germline CDR1 and CDR2: SGHTS and YDEGEE. The CDR3 DNA sequence: TGTGCCAGCAGCTTAGGGGCCACTGAAGCTTTCTTT. It encodes CASSLGATEAFF.

The rearrangement links TRBV30 to TRBJ2-7, with D possibly TRBD1 on 5 matching bases. Looked up from germline, CDR1 is GTSNPN and CDR2 is SVGIG (reference sequence). CDR3 length: 16 residues. V shed 2 bases and J shed 2 bases, with 19 bases lying between them. The CDR3 DNA follows: TGTGCCTGGAGTTACCCTCCCGGGCAGGGTCCCTACGAGCAGTACTTC. Translating it yields CAWSYPPGQGPYEQYF.

This clone turned up a few times. This chain joins TRBV2 and TRBJ2-7; D is unclear. CDR3 size: 13 residues. The V end lost 5 bases, the J end lost 1 base, and 9 bases lay between the germline ends. Per germline, CDR1 SNHLY and CDR2 FYNNEI. CDR3 residues: CASSTERSYEQYF. The CDR3 nucleotides read TGTGCCAGCAGTACCGAGCGATCCTACGAGCAGTACTTC.

This chain links TRBV5-1 with TRBJ2-5; D possibly corresponds to TRBD2 (5 bases). The CDR3 spans 11 residues. Trimming took off 4 bases at V and 10 bases at J, with 11 bases between the two ends. Germline loops: CDR1 SGHRS, CDR2 YFSETQ. CDR3: CASSLRGDQYF. The CDR3 DNA reads as TGCGCCAGCAGCCTACGGGGAGACCAGTACTTC.

The genes are TRBV18 and TRBJ2-7; D is unclear. Looked up from germline, CDR1 is KGHSH and CDR2 is LQKENI. The CDR3 totals 14 residues. The V end lost 0 bases, the J end lost 4 bases, and 10 bases lay between the germline ends. CDR3 sequence (DNA): TGTGCCAGCTCACCACCCGGAATCAGGTACGAGCAGTACTTC. Amino acid sequence: CASSPPGIRYEQYF. Drawing the rest from reference TRBV18 and TRBJ2-7, the complete variable domain is NAGVMQNPRHLVRRRGQEARLRCSPMKGHSHVYWYRQLPEEGLKFMVYLQKENIIDESGMPKERFSAEFPKEGPSILRIQQVVRGDSAAYFCASSPPGIRYEQYFGPGTRLTVT.

The CDR3 coding sequence is TGTGCCAGCAGAAAAAGACTAGCCTACGAGCAGTACTTC. This encodes CASRKRLAYEQYF. The rearrangement uses TRBV28 and TRBJ2-7, with D possibly TRBD2 on 6 matching bases. The V end lost 6 bases, the J end lost 2 bases, and 11 bases lay between the germline ends. The CDR3 is 13 amino acids. Germline V gives CDR1 MDHEN, CDR2 SYDVKM. Full variable domain (missing parts from reference TRBV28 and TRBJ2-7): DVKVTQSSRYLVKRTGEKVFLECVQDMDHENMFWYRQDPGLGLRLIYFSYDVKMKEKGDIPEGYSVSREKKERFSLILESASTNQTSMYLCASRKRLAYEQYFGPGTRLTVT.

The chain carries TRBV29-1 and TRBJ2-4, with TRBD2 matching 9 bases. In germline, CDR1 is SQVTM, CDR2 ANQGSEA. The CDR3 has 13 amino acids. The ends lost 7 bases at V and 8 bases at J; junction bases unmatched: 9. CDR3 coding DNA: TGCAGCGCCGCGACTAGCGGTAACGACATTCAGTACTTC. This codes for CSAATSGNDIQYF.

This chain links TRBV30 with TRBJ2-1; the match to TRBD2 covers 9 bases. Germline V gene lookup returns CDR1 GTSNPN and CDR2 SVGIG (reference sequence). This CDR3 has 13 residues. V shed 5 bases and J 3 bases; nucleotides not matched to a gene: 2. The CDR3 sequence is CAWGTSSYNEQFF. The CDR3, as DNA: TGTGCCTGGGGGACTAGCAGCTACAATGAGCAGTTCTTC.

This clone was counted a few times. The rearrangement uses TRBV29-1 and TRBJ1-5; D possibly corresponds to TRBD1 (6 bases). Trimming shortened V by 4 bases and J by 0 bases, and 25 bases separated the two germline ends. CDR1 and CDR2 from the germline V gene are SQVTM and ANQGSEA. The length of the CDR3 is 19 residues. Here the CDR3 DNA reads TGCAGCGTTGGGGTGGAACCAGACGACAGGTCGTATAGCAATCAGCCCCAGCATTTT. This encodes CSVGVEPDDRSYSNQPQHF.

This chain uses TRBV27 with TRBJ1-2; D remains unclear. V gave up 3 bases and J gave up 4 bases, with 6 bases separating them. This CDR3 spans 12 amino acids. Germline loops: CDR1 MNHEY, CDR2 SMNVEV (reference sequence). This chain's CDR3 is CASSFRGYGYTF. In nucleotides, the CDR3 is TGTGCCAGCAGTTTCCGGGGCTATGGCTACACCTTC.

This chain links TRBV7-3 with TRBJ1-1; D remains ambiguous. From germline, CDR1 is SGHTA and CDR2 FQGTGA. This CDR3 spans 15 amino acids. V was pared by 2 bases and J by 4 bases, with 14 bases between. The CDR3 protein is CASSLSTVLGTEAFF. CDR3 bases: TGTGCCAGCAGCTTATCCACAGTCCTCGGCACTGAAGCTTTCTTT.

This sequence joins TRBV5-4 and TRBJ2-3; 8 bases are a match to TRBD2. Germline CDR1 SGHNT, CDR2 YYREEE (reference sequence). The CDR3 contains 16 residues. V dropped 4 bases and J dropped 2; count of bases not matched to a gene: 9. CDR3 nucleotide sequence: TGTGCCAGCAGCCCCCGTCTAGCGGGTAACACAGATACGCAGTATTTT. This codes for CASSPRLAGNTDTQYF.

This chain uses TRBV6-5 with TRBJ1-2, with 8 bases that match TRBD1. Germline V gene data show CDR1 as MNHEY and CDR2 as SVGAGI. J lost 2 bases, V lost 2 bases, and 4 bases had no gene match. The CDR3 is 15 residues long. The chain's CDR3 is CASSYGQGANYGYTF. Written as DNA, the CDR3 is TGTGCCAGCAGTTACGGGCAGGGGGCGAACTATGGCTACACCTTC.

The chain joins TRBV11-2 to TRBJ1-1, with 8 positions matching TRBD1. Germline V gives CDR1 SGHAT, CDR2 FQNNGV. The V gene end was trimmed by 5 bases and the J gene end by 11 bases; junction bases not matched to a gene: 13. CDR3 length equals 14 residues. CDR3: CASSDGYRQGSAFF. The CDR3 nucleotides are TGTGCCAGCAGCGACGGCTATCGACAGGGGAGTGCTTTCTTT.

The chain couples TRBV7-2 to TRBJ2-7, with TRBD2 matching over 14 bases. J was trimmed by 3 bases and V by 6 bases; bases with no gene match: 4. Germline lookup yields CDR1 SGHTA and CDR2 FQGNSA. The CDR3 has 15 residues. The CDR3 spells CASRGGTSGSYEQYF. The CDR3 DNA reads TGTGCCAGCAGGGGTGGGACTAGCGGGAGCTACGAGCAGTACTTC.

The chain has TRBV30 and TRBJ2-5, with D tentatively TRBD2 (5 bases). The CDR3 consists of 13 residues. V shed 1 base and J shed 1 base, with 7 bases lying between them. CDR1 is GTSNPN, CDR2 SVGIG, per germline (reference sequence). This chain's CDR3 is CAWSASGQETQYF. CDR3 nucleotides: TGTGCCTGGAGTGCCAGCGGCCAAGAGACCCAGTACTTC. The full variable domain, completed using reference TRBV30 and TRBJ2-5, is SQTIHQWPATLVQPVGSPLSLECTVEGTSNPNLYWYRQAAGRGLQLLFYSVGIGQISSEVPQNLSASRPQDRQFILSSKKLLLSDSGFYLCAWSASGQETQYFGPGTRLLVL.

V usage is TRBV28 and J usage is TRBJ1-1, with 10 bases aligning to TRBD1. Germline trimming cut 11 bases from V and 7 bases from J; bases unmatched to any gene: 13. The CDR3 covers 14 residues. Germline CDR1 is MDHEN and CDR2 is SYDVKM. The CDR3 region is CASCTGTGALEAFF. The CDR3 DNA is TGTGCCTCCTGCACCGGGACAGGGGCCCTTGAAGCTTTCTTT.

This rearrangement joins TRBV15 to TRBJ2-3; D perhaps matches TRBD2 (6 bases). This CDR3 spans 18 amino acids. The ends were cut back, 3 bases at V and 4 bases at J, with 23 bases in the middle. CDR1 and CDR2 from the germline V gene are LNHNV and YYDKDF (reference sequence). The CDR3 region has the DNA TGTGCCACCAGCAGCCGGGACTTGGGGTTCGCCTGGTCAGATACGCAGTATTTT. This encodes CATSSRDLGFAWSDTQYF.

This rearrangement joins TRBV7-2 to TRBJ2-3; D gene unclear. Germline CDR1 is SGHTA and CDR2 is FQGNSA. Trimming removed 3 bases from V and 2 bases from J, with 12 bases in between. This CDR3 has 15 amino acids. The CDR3, as DNA: TGTGCCAGCAGCTTGACGAGACAACTCACAGATACGCAGTATTTT. Translating it yields CASSLTRQLTDTQYF.

This rearrangement joins TRBV9 to TRBJ2-1; the match to TRBD2 covers 9 bases. V lost 4 bases to trimming and J lost 6 bases; unmatched junction nucleotides: 14. This CDR3 comprises 17 residues. Per the germline V gene, CDR1 is SGDLS and CDR2 is YYNGEE. Here the CDR3 reads CASSPRTSAAITNEQFF. CDR3 in DNA: TGTGCCAGCAGCCCCCGGACTAGCGCTGCAATTACCAATGAGCAGTTCTTC.

The chain recombines TRBV7-9 with TRBJ2-1, with 14 bases identical to TRBD2. Germline V lookup: CDR1 SEHNR, CDR2 FQNEAQ (reference sequence). The length of the CDR3 is 15 residues. J gave up 5 bases and V 5 bases, and 2 bases lay outside the gene matches. The CDR3 DNA reads as TGTGCCAGCAGCCTGGGACTAGCGGGGGACAATGAGCAGTTCTTC. It codes for CASSLGLAGDNEQFF.